A selection of T cell receptor beta chains follows, all from one sample in a study of T cell repertoires in cytomegalovirus infection. For these receptors, no antigen is known. TCRdb fed the reads into MiXCR, producing one record per CDR3 protein. This sample has roughly 280,000 distinct CDR3 sequences, with under 25% found just once. The sample here was cultured PBMCs, taken from culture after CMV antigen stimulation. These receptors came from a human donor in good health (CMV status not recorded). Some clones in this sample may be carry-over from other donors' samples. Each CDR3 is given with its conserved first and last residue. The order of the fields is clone size, D gene, V gene, J gene, CDR3 protein, CDR3 DNA. A D gene is named only where the DNA matches it firmly. Clone size is given for some rows only: seen once, a few or many times, or a class if the clone is expanded.

>NA|TRBD1|TRBV7-6|TRBJ2-2
CASSLGLGQGRIGELFF
TGTGCCAGCAGCTTAGGTTTGGGACAGGGAAGGATCGGGGAGCTGTTTTTT
>many|NA|TRBV7-6|TRBJ2-7
CASSRGQTAYEQYF
TGTGCCAGCAGCCGAGGACAGACTGCCTACGAGCAGTACTTC
>many|NA|TRBV7-2|TRBJ1-1
CATLISRDTEAFF
TGTGCCACCCTTATTTCCAGGGACACTGAAGCTTTCTTT
>NA|TRBD1|TRBV18|TRBJ1-5
CASSGDREGSQPQHF
TGTGCCAGCTCCGGGGACAGGGAGGGCTCTCAGCCCCAGCATTTT
>many|TRBD2|TRBV7-2|TRBJ2-1
CASSLVIWTSWYNEQFF
TGTGCCAGCAGCTTAGTTATTTGGACTAGCTGGTACAATGAGCAGTTCTTC
>NA|NA|TRBV27|TRBJ2-3
CASSTSAPTDTQYF
TGTGCCAGCAGCACTTCCGCCCCCACAGATACGCAGTATTTT
>NA|NA|TRBV19|TRBJ1-5
CASSINHSNQPQHF
TGTGCCAGTAGTATAAACCATAGCAATCAGCCCCAGCATTTT
>NA|TRBD1|TRBV7-2|TRBJ2-1
CASSTNRGPGDEQFF
TGTGCCAGCAGCACCAACAGGGGGCCAGGAGATGAGCAGTTCTTC
>NA|NA|TRBV7-8|TRBJ2-5
CASRRTDQETQYF
TGTGCCAGCAGACGGACAGATCAAGAGACCCAGTACTTC
>NA|NA|TRBV9|TRBJ1-5
CASSVGRDQPQHF
TGTGCCAGCAGCGTAGGCAGGGATCAGCCCCAGCATTTT
>NA|TRBD2|TRBV7-2|TRBJ2-2
CASSLGLAGVARELFF
TGTGCCAGCAGCTTAGGACTAGCGGGAGTAGCCAGGGAGCTGTTTTTT
>NA|TRBD2|TRBV28|TRBJ2-2
CASSCQWGSGLAWVRVTGELFF
TGTGCCAGCAGTTGTCAGTGGGGATCGGGACTAGCGTGGGTCAGGGTCACCGGGGAGCTGTTTTTT
>NA|NA|TRBV28|TRBJ1-1
CASSLVRGSEAFF
TGTGCCAGCAGTTTAGTACGGGGGTCTGAAGCTTTCTTT
>NA|NA|TRBV28|TRBJ1-4
CASSSYGGAGKTNEKLFF
TGTGCCAGCAGTTCCTACGGGGGGGCAGGGAAAACTAATGAAAAACTGTTTTTT
>few|NA|TRBV7-2|TRBJ1-2
CASSSQSLYGYTF
TGTGCCAGCAGCTCCCAGTCTCTCTATGGCTACACCTTC
>many|NA|TRBV7-3|TRBJ2-5
CASSRYSPTTARSETQYF
TGTGCCAGCAGCCGATACTCGCCAACTACGGCCCGTAGTGAGACCCAGTACTTC
>many|TRBD2|TRBV7-6|TRBJ2-1
CASSLVAGSSYNEQFF
TGTGCCAGCAGCTTGGTAGCGGGAAGCTCCTACAATGAGCAGTTCTTC
>many|TRBD2|TRBV7-2|TRBJ2-1
CASSGWGTSGTEQFF
TGTGCCAGCAGCGGCTGGGGGACTAGCGGGACCGAGCAGTTCTTC
>NA|NA|TRBV12-3/TRBV12-4|TRBJ1-5
CASRSTSNQPQHF
TGTGCCAGCAGATCGACTAGCAATCAGCCCCAGCATTTT
>NA|NA|TRBV7-8|TRBJ2-3
CASSLGGPSTDTQYF
TGTGCCAGCAGCTTAGGCGGACCTAGCACAGATACGCAGTATTTT
>many|NA|TRBV7-8|TRBJ1-5
CASTLDPDFQPQHF
TGTGCCAGCACCTTAGACCCCGATTTCCAGCCCCAGCATTTT
>NA|NA|TRBV19|TRBJ1-2
CASSRDRLEYGYTF
TGTGCCAGTAGTAGAGACAGGCTCGAGTATGGCTACACCTTC
>NA|NA|TRBV4-1|TRBJ2-5
CASSPTLIYQETQYF
TGCGCCAGCAGCCCGACCCTAATTTACCAAGAGACCCAGTACTTC
>many|NA|TRBV4-1|TRBJ2-5
CASSQTHDYSGTQYF
TGCGCCAGCAGCCAAACCCATGACTATAGTGGGACCCAGTACTTC
>NA|NA|TRBV28|TRBJ1-2
CDSSFPQQGYGYTF
TGTGACAGCAGTTTCCCTCAACAGGGCTATGGCTACACCTTC
>NA|NA|TRBV6-7|TRBJ2-2
CASSYRTGQTTGELFF
TGTGCCAGCAGTTACCGGACCGGACAAACCACCGGGGAGCTGTTTTTT
>many|NA|TRBV7-8|TRBJ1-2
CASSLGGPNPYGYTF
TGTGCCAGCAGCTTAGGGGGACCCAACCCCTATGGCTACACCTTC